The following is a T cell receptor (beta chain) sequence with its context. This clone was picked up a small number of times. Its antigen remains undetermined. There are no base qualities to consult, and no much larger clone falls within one base. The Quick-DNA Microprep Kit was used to extract genomic DNA from the sorted cells. Amplification of TCRbeta DNA was done with the immunoSEQ hsTCRbeta kit, following the protocol from the manufacturer. TCRbeta libraries were sequenced on an Illumina MiSeq instrument. Regarding the original processing steps: Removing out-of-frame sequences left approximately 2,400,000 distinct TCRbeta sequences, an average of roughly 63,000 per individual. Two values were used to score each individual: the count of about 160 previously reported CMV-associated TCRbeta sequences and the total count of productive distinct TCRbeta sequences. A beta-binomial model was reimplemented in Python, and scikit-learn random forests with default parameters were trained on US cohort data. On the Belgian cohort, classifier performance was reported as the median AUC, along with percentile confidence intervals, across 10,000 bootstrap iterations. Drawn from immuneACCESS, this table holds only the in-frame rearrangements with V and J called that TCRdb kept. Clones are partly lost; checked studies trace under half to an unresolved V gene and leave the rest unexplained. That table is the source of V, J and clone size, and D and trimming were worked out from the DNA. Counted in this sample were about 73,000 clones; roughly 78% of them appeared once. Jointly, the top ten make up 2% to 3% of the sample.

A FACSAria II was used to sort memory CD4+ T cells, defined as single viable CD3+CD4+CD8-CD45RO+ cells. CMV serostatus was determined using a Roche Elecsys assay that detects serum IgG against CMV pp150, pp28, p38 and p52. Once the samples were thawed, total CD4+ T cells were enriched through positive selection using CD4 magnetic microbeads. The samples came from a separate study whose specific focus was interrogating the CD4+ T cell memory repertoire. Peripheral blood mononuclear cells were isolated and cryopreserved following standard operating procedures; serum was stored at -80 °C. The staining relied on CD3-PerCP (BW264/56), CD4-APC (RPA-T4), CD45RO-PE (UCHT1) and CD8-Pacific Orange (3B5) antibodies, and Sytox blue was used to exclude non-viable cells. This sample stems from a study of memory CD4+ T cells and cytomegalovirus serostatus (dated by TCRdb to the late 2010s). Study-level background: A total of about 33 healthy Belgian adults, of whom 9 were CMV seropositive and about 25 were CMV seronegative, were included in the cohort. To replicate a published TCR-based CMV serostatus classifier, the study sequenced CD4+ memory TCRbeta repertoires from a Belgian cohort whose cytomegalovirus serostatus was known.

What the study reported, not specific to this receptor: For CMV serostatus prediction, a median bootstrapped AUC of roughly 0.94 was reached with the original framework, and a median bootstrapped AUC of approximately 0.9 was reached with a US-trained random forest. On the Belgian cohort, the classifier based on the original framework reached a median bootstrapped AUC of about 0.96, with a 95% CI of 0.76-1.00. The results were interpreted as suggesting that the CMV-associated TCR signature is largely present in the CD4+ memory repertoire. Unlike the original study, which covered naive and memory CD4+ and CD8+ populations, the Belgian study sequenced only CD4+CD45RO+ memory cells. Among the 150 to 200 previously reported CMV-associated TCRbeta sequences, over 65 showed up in the CD4+ memory repertoires, with each one found in between one and five individuals.

The junction shows trimming of 0 bases on V and 5 bases on J, and the gene matches do not reach 6 bases of it. The CDR3 has 15 amino acids, counting the end cysteine and phenylalanine. Just CDR3 DNA is preserved here, 45 bases in frame from base 1. The germline V gene sets CDR1 to SGDLS and CDR2 to YYNGEE. The source is an adult in good health and CMV-seropositive. The chain links TRBV9 with TRBJ2-5; 8 middle bases align to TRBD1. The specimen was memory CD4+ T cells from blood. For the CDR3, the sequence is CASSVAGQGKETQYF. In nucleotides, the sequence is TGTGCCAGCAGCGTAGCCGGACAGGGCAAGGAGACCCAGTACTTC.